A selection of T cell receptor beta chains follows, all from one sample in a study of blood T cell repertoires in COVID-19. The assay was immunoSEQ multiplex PCR, and TCRdb's table has in-frame clones only and misses some. The table has 53,000 or so clones, 80% to 90% seen once; the top ten hold 10% to 15%. The material sequenced was peripheral blood. The receptors stem from a man at least 80 years old with acute or convalescent COVID-19. Each CDR3 is given with its conserved first and last residue. A D gene is named only where the DNA matches it firmly. Rows may omit the clone size; those that give it use once, few, many or a size class.

TRBV2	.	once	TRBJ1-3	CASSGGNARNTIYF	TGTGCCAGCAGTGGAGGGAACGCCCGAAACACCATATATTTT
TRBV12-3/TRBV12-4	.	.	TRBJ2-1	CASLARRTGEQFF	TGTGCCAGCCTCGCGAGGAGGACTGGTGAGCAGTTCTTC
TRBV6-1	TRBD1	.	TRBJ1-4	CASSESGTGDEKLFF	TGTGCCAGCAGTGAATCCGGGACAGGGGATGAAAAACTGTTTTTT
TRBV28	TRBD2	.	TRBJ2-3	CASSPTPSGGVDTQYF	TGTGCCAGCAGCCCTACCCCTAGCGGGGGGGTGGATACGCAGTATTTT
TRBV12-3/TRBV12-4	TRBD1	.	TRBJ1-5	CASSIQGQPQHF	TGTGCCAGCAGTATACAGGGGCAGCCCCAGCATTTT
TRBV10-3	.	.	TRBJ1-6	CAISESAGHNSPLHF	TGTGCCATCAGTGAGTCGGCAGGGCATAATTCACCCCTCCACTTT
TRBV3-1/TRBV3-2	.	.	TRBJ2-5	CASSRNLASRGTQYF	TGTGCCAGCAGCCGAAATCTAGCGTCCCGTGGGACCCAGTACTTC
TRBV7-9	TRBD1	.	TRBJ2-5	CASSRQGKSETQYF	TGTGCCAGCAGCAGACAGGGGAAGTCAGAGACCCAGTACTTC
TRBV19	.	.	TRBJ1-6	CASSSGQFLSPLHF	TGTGCCAGTAGTAGTGGACAGTTTTTATCACCCCTCCACTTT
TRBV18	TRBD1	.	TRBJ1-3	CASSQGTGGISGNTIYF	TGTGCCAGCTCACAAGGGACAGGGGGCATATCTGGAAACACCATATATTTT
TRBV6-5	.	.	TRBJ2-1	CASRPIGQEQFF	TGTGCCAGCAGACCCATCGGACAGGAGCAGTTCTTC
TRBV10-2	TRBD1	.	TRBJ2-7	CASTTGNSYEQYF	TGCGCCAGTACGACAGGGAACTCCTACGAGCAGTACTTC
TRBV5-1	.	.	TRBJ2-1	CASSSRDEQFF	TGCGCCAGCAGCTCCAGGGATGAGCAGTTCTTC
TRBV15	.	.	TRBJ2-3	CATSRGAGAGTDTQYF	TGTGCCACCAGCAGAGGTGCGGGGGCAGGCACAGATACGCAGTATTTT
TRBV27	TRBD1	.	TRBJ1-2	CASSLYPPRTGNYGYTF	TGTGCCAGCAGTTTATACCCGCCTCGGACAGGGAACTATGGCTACACCTTC
TRBV2	TRBD2	few	TRBJ2-1	CASSPTSGGPNEQFF	TGTGCCTCCAGCCCAACTAGCGGGGGACCCAATGAGCAGTTCTTC
TRBV10-2	TRBD2	once	TRBJ2-3	CASKERGGLRPGTDTQYF	TGCGCCAGCAAAGAGCGGGGGGGCCTTCGACCAGGCACAGATACGCAGTATTTT
TRBV15	.	once	TRBJ2-3	CATRGLGTDTQYF	TGTGCCACCAGGGGGCTGGGCACAGATACGCAGTATTTT
TRBV7-8	.	.	TRBJ1-2	CASSGLANYGYTF	TGTGCCAGCAGCGGTTTAGCTAACTATGGCTACACCTTC
TRBV11-3	TRBD1	.	TRBJ2-3	CASSLEAGTGVDTQYF	TGTGCCAGCAGCTTAGAAGCGGGGACAGGGGTGGATACGCAGTATTTT
TRBV6-5	.	.	TRBJ1-6	CASRSGAQNSPLHF	TGTGCCAGCAGATCTGGGGCTCAAAATTCACCCCTCCACTTT
TRBV3-1/TRBV3-2	TRBD1	.	TRBJ2-7	CASSQDLRGRGYEQYF	TGTGCCAGCAGCCAAGATTTGAGGGGGCGCGGGTACGAGCAGTACTTC
TRBV6-5	TRBD2	.	TRBJ2-5	CASKRISGREGAQYF	TGTGCCAGCAAGAGGATTAGCGGGAGGGAGGGGGCCCAGTACTTC
TRBV19	TRBD1	.	TRBJ1-1	CASSIALTGGRSEAFF	TGTGCCAGTAGTATAGCCTTGACAGGGGGAAGGAGTGAAGCTTTCTTT
TRBV13	.	once	TRBJ2-7	CASSLRHAGEQYF	TGTGCCAGCAGCTTGCGTCACGCAGGGGAGCAGTACTTC
TRBV10-3	TRBD1	.	TRBJ1-4	CAISPGQGEKLFF	TGTGCCATCAGCCCGGGACAGGGAGAAAAACTGTTTTTT
TRBV9	.	.	TRBJ2-3	CASIPRRQGTDTQYF	TGTGCCAGCATCCCGCGCCGGCAGGGTACAGATACGCAGTATTTT
TRBV28	TRBD1	.	TRBJ1-2	CASSRTPQGDYGYTF	TGTGCCAGCAGCCGAACGCCACAGGGGGACTATGGCTACACCTTC
TRBV2	TRBD2	.	TRBJ2-3	CASSLAGVNTDTQYF	TGTGCCAGCTCCCTAGCGGGGGTTAACACCGATACGCAGTATTTT
TRBV19	TRBD2	.	TRBJ2-3	CASSPPGLAGSTDTQYF	TGTGCCAGTAGTCCCCCCGGACTAGCTGGGAGCACAGATACGCAGTATTTT
TRBV11-2	.	.	TRBJ2-3	CASSHRVGTDTQYF	TGTGCCAGCAGCCACAGGGTGGGCACAGATACGCAGTATTTT
TRBV2	.	.	TRBJ2-7	CASSEGVQGQYF	TGTGCCAGCAGTGAAGGTGTGCAGGGCCAGTACTTC
TRBV9	.	once	TRBJ1-2	CASSALQGSLGYTF	TGTGCCAGCAGCGCACTACAGGGCAGTCTTGGCTACACCTTC
TRBV6-5	.	.	TRBJ2-2	CASSYWDSLGAGELFF	TGTGCCAGCAGTTACTGGGACTCCTTGGGGGCCGGGGAGCTGTTTTTT
TRBV6-5	TRBD1	.	TRBJ1-2	CASSYSGQTYGYTF	TGTGCCAGCAGTTACTCGGGACAGACTTATGGCTACACCTTC
TRBV6-5	.	.	TRBJ1-5	CASLRTTYSNQPQHF	TGTGCCAGCTTGAGGACAACCTATAGCAATCAGCCCCAGCATTTT
TRBV9	.	once	TRBJ1-5	CASSVGLGYDQPQHF	TGTGCCAGCAGCGTAGGTCTAGGTTATGATCAGCCCCAGCATTTT
TRBV21-1	.	.	TRBJ1-1	CASSDLDRVVTSPMNTEAFF	TGTGCCAGCAGCGATCTCGACAGAGTAGTAACCAGTCCCATGAACACTGAAGCTTTCTTT
TRBV3-1/TRBV3-2	.	.	TRBJ1-2	CASSQDFIGWGGYTF	TGTGCCAGCAGCCAAGATTTTATAGGGTGGGGCGGCTACACCTTC
TRBV30	.	.	TRBJ1-2	CAWTLPDRLYGYTF	TGTGCCTGGACCCTTCCCGACAGACTTTATGGCTACACCTTC
TRBV7-9	TRBD1	.	TRBJ1-5	CASSSGTGEAPQHF	TGTGCCAGCAGTTCCGGGACAGGGGAAGCGCCCCAGCATTTT
TRBV28	.	once	TRBJ1-6	CASSSLQTDNSPLHF	TGTGCCAGCAGTTCACTACAAACCGATAATTCACCCCTCCACTTT
TRBV5-6	.	.	TRBJ2-5	CASSVDTQETQYF	TGTGCCAGCAGCGTGGACACACAAGAGACCCAGTACTTC
TRBV6-6	TRBD1	.	TRBJ2-3	CASRIGTGQRGTQYF	TGTGCCAGCAGAATTGGGACAGGCCAGAGGGGTACGCAGTATTTT
TRBV7-9	.	.	TRBJ1-2	CASSLDAGQGYTF	TGTGCCAGCAGCTTAGATGCGGGCCAGGGGTACACCTTC